The next 28 T cell receptor beta chains were all read from a single sample in a study of blood T cell repertoires in COVID-19. Produced via immunoSEQ multiplex PCR; TCRdb's table is partial and in-frame only. This sample has about 160,000 clones; 75% to 85% occur once, and the top ten carry around 3.2%. Material: PBMCs or T cells enriched from blood (not recorded which). These receptors were obtained from a woman aged 55-70 years who had recovered from COVID-19.

The V gene is TRBV3-1 (or the pseudogene TRBV3-2), the J gene TRBJ2-2; 7 positions match TRBD2. Looked up from germline, CDR1 is LGHDT and CDR2 is YNNKEL (reference sequence). Trimming at V came to 5 bases and at J to 2 bases, leaving 2 bases not matched to a gene. The CDR3 has 14 residues. This CDR3 reads CASSGDYNTGELFF. The CDR3 DNA is TGTGCCAGCAGCGGGGACTATAACACCGGGGAGCTGTTTTTT.

The genes are TRBV11-2 and TRBJ2-1, with 9 bases identical to TRBD1. V was clipped by 1 base and J by 4 bases; unmatched bases: 5. Germline V gene data show CDR1 as SGHAT and CDR2 as FQNNGV. This CDR3 comprises 16 residues. CDR3 loop: CASSLGRTGDYNEQFF. DNA of the CDR3: TGTGCCAGCAGCTTAGGGCGGACAGGGGATTACAATGAGCAGTTCTTC.

The table lists this clone with a count of one. J is TRBJ2-1 and V is TRBV10-3; 9 bases map to TRBD1. Germline V lookup: CDR1 ENHRY, CDR2 SYGVKD. The V segment lost 6 bases and the J segment 2 bases; nucleotides outside the gene matches: 5. The length of the CDR3 is 15 residues. CDR3 sequence (DNA): TGTGCCATCAGCGTGGGACAGGGCCCCTACAATGAGCAGTTCTTC. Encoded protein: CAISVGQGPYNEQFF.

This clone has only a few counts. This chain joins TRBV7-2 and TRBJ2-3; maybe TRBD2 (5 bases). With 5 bases removed from V and 2 bases from J, the gap between germline ends came to 11 bases. This CDR3 comprises 14 residues. Germline V gives CDR1 SGHTA, CDR2 FQGNSA. In DNA, the CDR3 is TGTGCCAGCAGCCTAAGACTACACACAGATACGCAGTATTTT. This gives the protein CASSLRLHTDTQYF.

The rearrangement joins TRBV4-1 to TRBJ1-4, with unresolved D. Germline V gene sequence: CDR1 MGHRA, CDR2 YSYEKL. Trimming stripped 1 base from V and 4 bases from J, with 7 bases between. The CDR3 is made up of 14 amino acids. CDR3 DNA sequence: TGCGCCAGCAGCCAAGGGCAGATTAATGAAAAACTGTTTTTT. Translation: CASSQGQINEKLFF.

The chain uses TRBV11-2 and TRBJ2-7; a possible D gene is TRBD1 (6 bases). The CDR3 extends over 14 amino acids. V dropped 0 bases and J dropped 3 bases, with 9 bases sitting between them. Germline CDR1 and CDR2: SGHAT and FQNNGV. In DNA, the CDR3 is TGTGCCAGCAGCTTAGAAGCAGGGGTCTACGAGCAGTACTTC. Translated: CASSLEAGVYEQYF.

V is TRBV19 and J is TRBJ1-1; TRBD1 aligns across 9 bases. The J segment lost 2 bases and the V segment lost 10 bases, leaving 17 bases of the junction unmatched. The V gene's germline CDR1 is LNHDA and CDR2 SQIVND (reference sequence). CDR3 size: 17 residues. CDR3 nucleotides: TGTGCCACTCAATCCAAGGGACAGGGTAAGGGAAACACTGAAGCTTTCTTT. Translating it yields CATQSKGQGKGNTEAFF.

V is TRBV6-4 and J is TRBJ2-1; 11 bases are a match to TRBD2. Germline V gene data show CDR1 as MRHNA and CDR2 as SNTAGT. The CDR3 runs to 16 residues. V trimming: 0 bases; J trimming: 4 bases; junction bases outside the gene matches: 2. The CDR3 here is CASSDSSGGDYNEQFF. CDR3 bases: TGTGCCAGCAGTGACTCTAGCGGGGGGGATTACAATGAGCAGTTCTTC.

This clone occurred once. The chain couples TRBV5-5 to TRBJ2-7; D ambiguous. The V gene lost 2 bases and the J gene lost 4 bases, with 4 bases spanning the gap. The CDR3 has 11 amino acids. CDR1 SGHKS and CDR2 YYEKEE come from the germline V gene (reference sequence). The CDR3 DNA follows: TGTGCCAGCAGCTTACATTACGAGCAGTACTTC. Its translation is CASSLHYEQYF.

The chain couples TRBV14 to TRBJ1-2; D gene uncertain. The germline V gene encodes CDR1 SGHDN and CDR2 FVKESK. Trimming removed 0 bases at V and 7 bases at J, with 9 bases between. This CDR3 is built from 13 residues. This CDR3 reads CASSQDREFGYTF. The CDR3 DNA sequence: TGTGCCAGCAGCCAAGATCGGGAATTTGGCTACACCTTC.

This clone appeared a few times. This chain uses TRBV5-5 with TRBJ2-1, with TRBD1 matching over 7 bases. The V gene end was trimmed by 3 bases and the J gene end by 4 bases; junction bases not matched to a gene: 10. The V gene's germline CDR1 is SGHKS and CDR2 YYEKEE (reference sequence). The CDR3 sequence is 16 residues long. This chain's CDR3 is CASSSRIAGGYNEQFF. In nucleotides, the CDR3 is TGTGCCAGCAGCTCCAGGATTGCAGGGGGTTACAATGAGCAGTTCTTC.

V is TRBV7-2 and J is TRBJ1-2; D not resolved. CDR1 SGHTA and CDR2 FQGNSA come from the germline V gene. V was trimmed by 5 bases and J by 0 bases, leaving 10 bases between them. The CDR3 is 14 amino acids. The CDR3 region has the DNA TGTGCCAGCAGCCCTAAGACTGCTAACTATGGCTACACCTTC. This sequence encodes CASSPKTANYGYTF.

The chain uses TRBV27 and TRBJ1-5, with D uncertain. Between the trimmed V and J ends, which lost 7 bases and 6 bases, there was a span of 19 bases. Germline V lookup: CDR1 MNHEY, CDR2 SMNVEV (reference sequence). The CDR3 runs 15 residues. DNA of the CDR3: TGTGCCAGCAAGTCGGAGGGAATTATTGGTCAGCCCCAGCATTTT. It yields the protein CASKSEGIIGQPQHF.

This clone was counted once. V gene TRBV21-1 combines with J gene TRBJ1-2; the table's D call of TRBD1 was not tested on the DNA. TRBV21-1 constitutes a pseudogene. This CDR3 has 20 amino acids. CDR3 sequence (DNA): TGTGCCAGCAGCAAAAGGTTCCCCAGGGGGCCCGGGGCTTCTAACTATGGCTACACCTTC. This translates into CASSKRFPRGPGASNYGYTF.

The table lists this clone with a few counts. V gene TRBV6-6 combines with J gene TRBJ2-5, with 9 bases aligning to TRBD1. Germline assignment: CDR1 MNHNY and CDR2 SVGAGI (reference sequence). V trimming: 4 bases; J trimming: 7 bases; junction bases outside the gene matches: 7. The CDR3 contains 14 residues. The CDR3 loop reads CASSLGTGPRTQYF. CDR3 nucleotide sequence: TGTGCCAGCAGTTTAGGGACAGGGCCGAGGACCCAGTACTTC.

This clone turned up a few times. The chain is built from TRBV27 and TRBJ1-6, with D unresolved. The CDR3 contains 18 residues. The V and J ends lost 0 bases and 9 bases respectively, with 21 bases between them. Germline loops: CDR1 MNHEY, CDR2 SMNVEV (reference sequence). The CDR3 protein is CASSLSGPAGLNGSPLHF. Here the CDR3 DNA reads TGTGCCAGCAGTTTATCGGGTCCGGCAGGACTTAATGGTTCACCCCTCCACTTT.

V and J are TRBV18 and TRBJ1-5, with TRBD1 matching over 8 bases. In germline, CDR1 is KGHSH, CDR2 LQKENI. V lost 2 bases and J lost 5; bases outside the gene matches: 2. This CDR3 is 14 amino acids long. The CDR3 loop reads CASSPGQGDQPQHF. In DNA form, the CDR3 reads TGTGCCAGCTCACCAGGACAGGGAGATCAGCCCCAGCATTTT.

The rearrangement uses TRBV7-2 and TRBJ2-5; 11 bases match TRBD2. The CDR3 is made up of 15 amino acids. The V and J ends lost 5 bases and 5 bases, in that order; junction bases with no gene match: 7. CDR1 and CDR2 from the germline V gene are SGHTA and FQGNSA. The CDR3 spells CASSRSGGATETQYF. CDR3 nucleotide sequence: TGTGCCAGCAGCCGTAGCGGGGGGGCCACGGAGACCCAGTACTTC. The whole variable domain, remainder taken from reference TRBV7-2 and TRBJ2-5, is GAGVSQSPSNKVTEKGKDVELRCDPISGHTALYWYRQSLGQGLEFLIYFQGNSAPDKSGLPSDRFSAERTGGSVSTLTIQRTQQEDSAVYLCASSRSGGATETQYFGPGTRLLVL.

The chain couples TRBV14 to TRBJ1-4; D is possibly TRBD1 (6 bases). Per the germline V gene, CDR1 is SGHDN and CDR2 is FVKESK. The CDR3 has 17 amino acids. Trimming cost V 1 base and J 3 bases, with 15 bases left between them. The CDR3 DNA follows: TGTGCCAGCAGCCAAGCTACGATGGGGGCCGCTAATGAAAAACTGTTTTTT. Translating it yields CASSQATMGAANEKLFF.

The chain links TRBV4-1 to TRBJ1-6; D is unresolved. Trimming removed 0 bases from V and 7 bases from J, with 16 bases in between. Germline assignment: CDR1 MGHRA and CDR2 YSYEKL. This CDR3 region has 17 residues. CDR3 protein: CASSQDVAGGRNSPLHF. The CDR3 DNA reads TGCGCCAGCAGCCAAGATGTAGCAGGAGGACGGAATTCACCCCTCCACTTT.

About this clone: The same CDR3 also results from other DNA sequences found in this sample. The chain links TRBV29-1 to TRBJ2-6; D possibly corresponds to TRBD1 (5 bases). Germline CDR1 reads SQVTM; CDR2 reads ANQGSEA. Trimming took off 1 base at V and 2 bases at J, with 9 bases between the two ends. The CDR3 is 15 residues long. The CDR3 spells CSVEGQGTGANVLTF. CDR3 sequence (DNA): TGCAGCGTTGAAGGGCAGGGAACTGGGGCCAACGTCCTGACTTTC.

The chain has TRBV5-1 and TRBJ1-1, with D tentatively TRBD1 (6 bases). There are 16 residues in the CDR3. Germline-derived CDR1 and CDR2 are SGHRS and YFSETQ. Trimming stripped 4 bases from V and 0 bases from J, with 16 bases between. CDR3 amino acids: CASSPQGGGMNTEAFF. The DNA of the CDR3 is TGCGCCAGCAGCCCGCAAGGGGGGGGAATGAACACTGAAGCTTTCTTT. The full variable domain, rest sourced from reference TRBV5-1 and TRBJ1-1, is KAGVTQTPRYLIKTRGQQVTLSCSPISGHRSVSWYQQTPGQGLQFLFEYFSETQRNKGNFPGRFSGRQFSNSRSEMNVSTLELGDSALYLCASSPQGGGMNTEAFFGQGTRLTVV.

The rearrangement links TRBV15 to TRBJ2-7; no clear D. V lost 0 bases to trimming and J lost 2 bases, with 5 bases between them. Per germline, CDR1 LNHNV and CDR2 YYDKDF (reference sequence). The CDR3 spans 13 residues. CDR3 residues: CATSRDPAYEQYF. CDR3 bases: TGTGCCACCAGCAGAGATCCGGCCTACGAGCAGTACTTC.

In DNA, the CDR3 is TGTGCCAGTAGTTCGAGCGGGGGCAGCTCCTACAATGAGCAGTTCTTC. Encoded protein: CASSSSGGSSYNEQFF. The chain couples TRBV19 to TRBJ2-1; 8 bases match TRBD2. The CDR3 has 16 amino acids. The V gene's germline CDR1 is LNHDA and CDR2 SQIVND (reference sequence). The junction had 6 bases not matched to a gene; V was cut back by 5 bases and J by 0 bases.

J is TRBJ1-1 and V is TRBV7-2; D is undetermined. V lost 2 bases, J lost 4 bases, and 14 bases lay in between. Germline values: CDR1 SGHTA, CDR2 FQGNSA. The CDR3 length is 15 residues. The CDR3 DNA sequence: TGTGCCAGCAGCTTACCGCGAGGAGGGAGCACTGAAGCTTTCTTT. Protein: CASSLPRGGSTEAFF.

The J gene is TRBJ1-5, the V gene TRBV7-8; D perhaps matches TRBD1 (5 bases). V lost 3 bases, J lost 5 bases, and 11 bases lay in between. Germline CDR1 is SGHVS and CDR2 is FQNEAQ. There are 14 residues in the CDR3. The CDR3 coding sequence is TGTGCCAGCAGCTTCCAGGGATGGTATCAGCCCCAGCATTTT. Protein sequence: CASSFQGWYQPQHF.

A few counts support this clone. The chain links TRBV3-1 (or the pseudogene TRBV3-2) to TRBJ2-5, with 7 bases fitting TRBD1. The CDR3 spans 14 residues. J lost 1 base, V lost 3 bases, and 2 bases had no gene match. Germline CDR1 and CDR2: LGHDT and YNNKEL (reference sequence). The CDR3 reads CASSQYRGQETQYF. In DNA, the CDR3 is TGTGCCAGCAGCCAGTACAGGGGCCAAGAGACCCAGTACTTC.

This clone has ten or more counts. The chain employs TRBV4-2 and TRBJ1-1; D perhaps matches TRBD1 (5 bases). Trimming removed 0 bases at V and 2 bases at J, with 10 bases between. The CDR3 has 15 amino acids. Germline V CDR1 and CDR2: LGHNA, YNFKEQ. The CDR3 loop is CASSQEPQGNTEAFF. CDR3 nucleotide sequence: TGTGCCAGCAGCCAAGAGCCGCAGGGAAACACTGAAGCTTTCTTT.